The text below deals with one T cell receptor (beta chain). Its matching antigen is unknown. This record belongs to a study of cytomegalovirus exposure and HLA in healthy donors. Sequencing was performed with immunoSEQ multiplex PCR; in TCRdb, only in-frame clones are kept and a portion is missing. The top ten clones hold approximately 4% of a sample with some 86,000 clones, 80% to 95% of them seen once. Study observations and caveats: A few chains linked to CMV were shown in vitro to be specific for CMV antigens. Most TCR sequences were seen very rarely across donors, but some public TCRs occurred in many. The classifier reportedly diagnosed cytomegalovirus status with high sensitivity and specificity. According to a later analysis, TCR clusters from the first cohort tended to co-occur in the 90 to 150 validation repertoires.

The receptor was derived from a woman aged 25-40 years in good health and CMV-seronegative. The source material was PBMCs.

The CDR3 loop is CAWSVSLNEKLFF. The CDR3 DNA reads as TGTGCCTGGAGTGTATCCCTCAATGAAAAACTGTTTTTT. The rearrangement uses TRBV30 and TRBJ1-4; D is unclear. V lost 0 bases and J 5 bases, leaving 7 bases between the germline ends. Per the germline V gene, CDR1 is GTSNPN and CDR2 is SVGIG (reference sequence). The CDR3 is 13 residues long.